Presented here are 3 T cell receptor beta chains from one specimen sequenced in a study of cytomegalovirus exposure and HLA in healthy donors. It was with 60 Vbeta and 13 Jbeta primers that the PCR ran. Clones were read by immunoSEQ multiplex PCR, and TCRdb kept only the in-frame ones, dropping some. The table records around 130,000 clones, roughly 68% of them present only once. The sequenced sample was PBMCs. These receptors came from a woman between 45 and 60 years old in good health and CMV-seropositive.

This chain joins TRBV15 and TRBJ1-3, with a tentative D call TRBD1 (5 bases). V gave up 4 bases and J gave up 2 bases, with 9 bases separating them. Germline lookup yields CDR1 LNHNV and CDR2 YYDKDF (reference sequence). This CDR3 is 14 amino acids long. CDR3 amino acids: CATSNGGTGNTIYF. CDR3 in DNA: TGTGCCACCAGCAACGGGGGAACTGGAAACACCATATATTTT.

This clone has only one observation. The chain recombines TRBV9 with TRBJ2-7, with D perhaps TRBD1 (5 bases). Trimming removed 4 bases from V and 0 bases from J, with 17 bases in between. This CDR3 spans 16 amino acids. The germline V gene encodes CDR1 SGDLS and CDR2 YYNGEE. Here the CDR3 reads CASSPKQDLSSYEQYF. DNA for the CDR3: TGTGCCAGCAGCCCCAAACAGGATTTAAGCTCCTACGAGCAGTACTTC.

The chain uses TRBV28 and TRBJ1-2; TRBD1 matches at 8 bases. The germline V gene encodes CDR1 MDHEN and CDR2 SYDVKM. The CDR3 runs 15 residues. The J segment lost 6 bases and the V segment lost 6 bases, leaving 12 bases of the junction unmatched. The CDR3 bases are TGTGCCAGCAGCGGCCTAGGACAGGGTAAGGATGGCTACACCTTC. Protein: CASSGLGQGKDGYTF.